Presented here are 22 T cell receptor beta chains from one specimen sequenced in a study of CD8 T cells in ankylosing spondylitis. Study-level findings and limits: The study identified a TCR beta motif of under ten highly homologous variants that appeared characteristic of ankylosing spondylitis blood.

TCRdb reanalysed the 5' RACE reads using MiXCR and keeps one entry per CDR3 protein. The sample lists under 950,000 distinct CDR3 sequences; 15% to 20% were seen once. For these TCRs, the target antigens are not known. What was sequenced was blood, either unsorted or a sorted T cell fraction (not recorded which). All receptors come from a male donor with ankylosing spondylitis.

This clonotype has only a few counts. J is TRBJ2-1 and V is TRBV6-1; 13 positions match TRBD2. The CDR3 is made up of 13 amino acids. Germline V gene sequence: CDR1 MNHNS, CDR2 SASEGT. V shed 10 bases and J 8 bases; nucleotides not matched to a gene: 5. CDR3 sequence (DNA): TGTGCCACCGGACTAGCGGGGGAAGATGAGCAGTTCTTC. This sequence encodes CATGLAGEDEQFF.

This chain links TRBV10-3 with TRBJ1-2; D unclear. This CDR3 is built from 18 residues. Trimming removed 7 bases from V and 2 bases from J, with 26 bases in between. Germline lookup yields CDR1 ENHRY and CDR2 SYGVKD. CDR3 DNA sequence: TGTGCCATCATTGGCTGGGCCTACATCCCGAAGATAAACTATGGCTACACCTTC. Amino acids: CAIIGWAYIPKINYGYTF.

This clonotype was found a few times. The chain recombines TRBV10-3 with TRBJ2-7; 11 positions agree with TRBD1. Germline values: CDR1 ENHRY, CDR2 SYGVKD. This CDR3 has 14 residues. V lost 4 bases and J lost 7; bases outside the gene matches: 6. This CDR3 reads CAISVGQGASEQYF. The DNA for the CDR3 is TGTGCCATCAGTGTCGGACAGGGGGCGTCGGAGCAGTACTTC.

This clonotype came up a few times. The gene calls are TRBV29-1 and TRBJ2-7, with 14 bases fitting TRBD2. This CDR3 region has 17 residues. J lost 2 bases, V lost 0 bases, and 6 bases had no gene match. Germline CDR1 is SQVTM and CDR2 is ANQGSEA. This CDR3 is CSVEDVPGLAGAYEQYF. CDR3 nucleotides: TGCAGCGTTGAAGATGTCCCGGGACTAGCGGGAGCCTACGAGCAGTACTTC.

The chain carries TRBV6-5 and TRBJ2-4; D is unclear. V lost 2 bases to trimming and J lost 0 bases, with 8 bases between them. Per germline, CDR1 MNHEY and CDR2 SVGAGI. This CDR3 comprises 15 residues. For the CDR3, the DNA is TGTGCCAGCAGTTACGGCAGCCTAGCCAAAAACATTCAGTACTTC. Its translation is CASSYGSLAKNIQYF.

The rearrangement links TRBV12-3 or TRBV12-4 to TRBJ2-5; 11 bases agree with TRBD2. J gave up 5 bases and V 5 bases, and 10 bases lay outside the gene matches. CDR3 size: 16 residues. The CDR3 is CASSPEGLAGGETQYF. In nucleotides, the CDR3 is TGTGCCAGCAGTCCGGAGGGTCTAGCGGGAGGTGAGACCCAGTACTTC.

The rearrangement links TRBV12-3 or TRBV12-4 to TRBJ2-2; D is unresolved. The V gene lost 6 bases and the J gene lost 0 bases, with 14 bases spanning the gap. The CDR3 loop spans 16 amino acids. The CDR3 loop reads CASSHPDGSNTGELFF. In DNA, the CDR3 is TGTGCCAGCAGCCATCCCGACGGATCGAACACCGGGGAGCTGTTTTTT.

In this sample, this clonotype turned up a few times. This chain joins TRBV20-1 and TRBJ1-2; D is possibly TRBD1 (6 bases). Germline V lookup: CDR1 DFQATT, CDR2 SNEGSKA (reference sequence). Trimming shortened V by 3 bases and J by 0 bases, and 26 bases separated the two germline ends. The CDR3 sequence is 19 residues long. The CDR3, as DNA: TGCAGTGCTAGCTTCACACAGGGCTGGAGCTCCTGGTCTAACTATGGCTACACCTTC. This codes for CSASFTQGWSSWSNYGYTF.

J is TRBJ2-5 and V is TRBV7-6; 7 nucleotides line up with TRBD1. Germline values: CDR1 SGHVS, CDR2 FNYEAQ. The length of the CDR3 is 15 residues. With V trimmed by 4 bases and J by 1 base, 6 bases remained unmatched. CDR3 nucleotides: TGTGCCAGCAGCTCTAACACAGGGGCCCAAGAGACCCAGTACTTC. This codes for CASSSNTGAQETQYF.

V is TRBV20-1 and J is TRBJ2-5; TRBD2 aligns across 8 bases. With 0 bases clipped from V and 5 bases from J, the junction kept 11 bases outside the gene matches. CDR1 is DFQATT and CDR2 is SNEGSKA in the germline V gene (reference sequence). This CDR3 has 16 amino acids. CDR3 nucleotide sequence: TGCAGTGCTAGAGATCTGGGAGCGGGAGTTTGGGAGACCCAGTACTTC. This codes for CSARDLGAGVWETQYF.

Only a few counts were recorded for this clonotype. Being one base from a much bigger clone, this may be a read error. The chain combines TRBV7-2 with TRBJ2-7; the match to TRBD2 covers 13 bases. The CDR3 spans 15 residues. J lost 3 bases, V lost 4 bases, and 3 bases had no gene match. The germline CDR1 and CDR2 sequences are SGHTA and FQGNSA. This CDR3 is CASSSTSGRGYEQYF. The CDR3 nucleotides are TGTGCCAGCAGCTCTACTAGCGGGAGGGGCTACGAGCAGTACTTC.

The J gene is TRBJ2-1, the V gene TRBV7-9; 8 positions agree with TRBD2. V lost 5 bases to trimming and J lost 8 bases; unmatched junction nucleotides: 14. The CDR3 is 16 residues long. CDR1 is SEHNR and CDR2 is FQNEAQ in the germline V gene (reference sequence). The CDR3 protein is CASSVLPGLGSDEQFF. DNA for the CDR3: TGTGCCAGCAGCGTATTACCGGGACTAGGGTCTGATGAGCAGTTCTTC. The variable domain in full, completed from reference TRBV7-9 and TRBJ2-1, reads DTGVSQNPRHKITKRGQNVTFRCDPISEHNRLYWYRQTLGQGPEFLTYFQNEAQLEKSRLLSDRFSAERPKGSFSTLEIQRTEQGDSAMYLCASSVLPGLGSDEQFFGPGTRLTVL.

The chain recombines TRBV11-2 with TRBJ2-2; the D is unclear. This CDR3 is 15 amino acids long. Per the germline V gene, CDR1 is SGHAT and CDR2 is FQNNGV. V was pared by 0 bases and J by 1 base, with 6 bases between. The CDR3 DNA sequence: TGTGCCAGCAGCTTAGAGGTGGGGAACACCGGGGAGCTGTTTTTT. Translating it yields CASSLEVGNTGELFF.

The V gene is TRBV6-1, the J gene TRBJ2-2, with TRBD1 matching over 8 bases. The CDR3 sequence is 17 residues long. With 5 bases clipped from V and 4 bases from J, the junction kept 12 bases outside the gene matches. CDR1 is MNHNS, CDR2 SASEGT, per germline. The chain's CDR3 is CASSQGPGQESTGELFF. Here the CDR3 DNA reads TGTGCCAGCAGTCAAGGACCGGGACAGGAAAGCACCGGGGAGCTGTTTTTT.

This rearrangement joins TRBV12-3 or TRBV12-4 to TRBJ2-1; D is undetermined. V was shortened by 1 base and J by 4 bases, with 11 bases between the two germline ends. The CDR3 runs to 15 residues. CDR3 sequence: CASSLEGGVYNEQFF. CDR3 DNA sequence: TGTGCCAGCAGTTTAGAGGGCGGCGTGTACAATGAGCAGTTCTTC.

This clonotype appeared a few times. V gene TRBV5-1 combines with J gene TRBJ1-4; D remains unclear. V was pared by 5 bases and J by 0 bases, with 11 bases between. Germline CDR1 is SGHRS and CDR2 is YFSETQ. The CDR3 extends over 15 amino acids. CDR3 sequence: CASRPDSSTNEKLFF. The CDR3 DNA reads as TGCGCCAGCAGACCCGACTCTTCAACTAATGAAAAACTGTTTTTT.

This sequence joins TRBV27 and TRBJ2-1; 8 bases agree with TRBD2. CDR3 size: 16 residues. V was pared by 3 bases and J by 6 bases, with 10 bases of the junction left unmatched. Looked up from germline, CDR1 is MNHEY and CDR2 is SMNVEV (reference sequence). As DNA, the CDR3 is TGTGCCAGCAGTTTCGGGCTAGCGGGCGATATCAATGAGCAGTTCTTC. It translates to CASSFGLAGDINEQFF.

This clonotype was counted between two and nine times. Here the CDR3 DNA reads TGTGCCAGCAGTCCGGGACTGTTGTATTCCGACGAGCAGTACTTC. This codes for CASSPGLLYSDEQYF. The rearrangement links TRBV12-3 or TRBV12-4 to TRBJ2-7; possibly TRBD2 for D (6 bases). The CDR3 spans 15 residues. Trimming removed 5 bases from V and 5 bases from J, with 19 bases in between.

The chain couples TRBV29-1 to TRBJ2-3; 12 bases match TRBD2. Germline V lookup: CDR1 SQVTM, CDR2 ANQGSEA. The CDR3 is 15 amino acids. The V and J ends lost 5 bases and 3 bases, in that order; junction bases with no gene match: 6. The CDR3 DNA sequence: TGCAGCGTTCCCGGGACTAGCGGGTTAACAGATACGCAGTATTTT. Translating gives CSVPGTSGLTDTQYF.

This chain uses TRBV4-3 with TRBJ2-7, with a possible D match to TRBD2 (5 bases). The CDR3 extends over 15 amino acids. The germline V gene encodes CDR1 LGHNA and CDR2 YSLEER. Trimming took 0 bases from V and 7 from J, leaving 16 bases between them. CDR3 loop: CASSQDTQASWEQYF. The CDR3 DNA follows: TGCGCCAGCAGCCAAGATACCCAGGCTAGCTGGGAGCAGTACTTC.

V gene TRBV10-2 combines with J gene TRBJ1-6; the D is unclear. Germline assignment: CDR1 WSHSY and CDR2 SAAADI. The length of the CDR3 is 12 residues. V was pared by 7 bases and J by 7 bases, with 8 bases between. The CDR3 region is CASTTSNSPLHF. The CDR3 DNA follows: TGCGCCAGCACCACCTCGAATTCACCCCTCCACTTT.

The chain is built from TRBV27 and TRBJ2-5; D is undetermined. Per the germline V gene, CDR1 is MNHEY and CDR2 is SMNVEV (reference sequence). The CDR3 is 15 amino acids. Deletions cut 2 bases from V and 4 bases from J, with 14 bases between. CDR3: CASSLGVVARETQYF. The CDR3 nucleotides are TGTGCCAGCAGTTTAGGGGTGGTAGCCCGAGAGACCCAGTACTTC.